The clone carrying this T cell receptor (beta chain) was seen ten or more times. Its antigen is not known. The record originates from a study of T cells in Graves' hyperthyroidism and ophthalmopathy. Study results and caveats: Ophthalmopathy, which appeared later, was predicted by the model a median about 6.8 months before onset. Most clonotypes expanded in thyroid above 0.001 were likewise present in blood. A model of 13 V-J features distinguished ophthalmopathy from stable hyperthyroidism.

The V segment lost 8 bases and the J segment 2 bases; nucleotides outside the gene matches: 11. Germline CDR1 MNHEY, CDR2 SVGEGT. This CDR3 is built from 16 residues. An approximately 10 ml volume of fresh peripheral blood provided the PBMCs. The CDR3 regions of TCR beta were amplified from RNA transcripts. The TCR CDR3 first-round RT-PCR relied on the HTBI primer set. MiXCR was run by TCRdb on the multiplex PCR reads, yielding one entry per CDR3 protein. The sample lists some 360,000 distinct CDR3 sequences, less than 20% occurring once. Sequencing was done on a sample of blood. J is TRBJ2-2 and V is TRBV6-2 or TRBV6-3; 7 bases match TRBD2. This TCR was sampled from a woman in her 40s with Graves' ophthalmopathy. The CDR3 is CASLFPQRGNTGELFF. For the CDR3, the DNA is TGTGCCAGCCTCTTTCCCCAGCGGGGAAACACCGGGGAGCTGTTTTTT.